This T cell receptor beta chain was sequenced in a study of shared clonotypes between healthy human individuals. Whole-study findings and limits: Estimated clonotype richness was generally higher in naive than memory subsets. Shared clonotypes across all four donors exceeded non-shared ones in generation probability. Around 5% of naive CD4 clonotypes were common to a handful of donors.

Donors, healthy HIV-negative adults, lacked recent acute infections or vaccinations. TCRdb keeps only in-frame clones here, not all; method: immunoSEQ multiplex PCR. This sample has 2 million to 3 million clones, with 93% found just once. The CDR3 length is 14 residues. The germline V gene encodes CDR1 MRHNA and CDR2 SNTAGT. Trimming at V came to 6 bases and at J to 2 bases, leaving 3 bases not matched to a gene. In regard to this clone: What it recognizes is unknown.

The rearrangement uses TRBV6-4 and TRBJ2-3, with 9 positions matching TRBD1. The sequence was collected from a man younger than 30 in good health. Some clones in this sample may be carry-over from other donors' samples. Source material: naive CD4+ T cells from PBMCs. Subset in this sample: CD45RA+ positively selected. The CDR3 protein is CASRRTGVTDTQYF. The CDR3 coding sequence is TGTGCCAGCAGACGGACAGGGGTCACAGATACGCAGTATTTT.